In its sample, the clone carrying this T cell receptor (beta chain) was seen once. These data belong to a study of blood T cell repertoires in COVID-19. Whole-study context: The United States, Italy and Spain provided the acute and convalescent COVID-19 samples. T cells, B-cell-depleted T cells, or PBMCs supplied cDNA or gDNA.

The authors' processing: Amplifying reference gene primers gave estimates of nucleated cell counts. The method was immunoSEQ multiplex PCR; TCRdb's version includes in-frame clones alone and lacks a portion of them. That table supplies the V and J calls and clone size; D and trimming were determined from the DNA. The repertoire has roughly 80,000 clones, roughly 90% of them found once; the top ten carry about 2.5%. This CDR3 has 15 amino acids. The germline V gene encodes CDR1 SGHDT and CDR2 YYEEEE. Trimming left V 0 bases short and J 0 bases short, with 9 bases between. Patients from Seattle were sampled longitudinally, starting during active infection.

The V call is TRBV5-6, the J call TRBJ1-2, with D uncertain. The source is a man aged 50 to 60 with COVID-19, enrolled during active disease. The sample was peripheral blood. CDR3 DNA sequence: TGTGCCAGCAGCTTGGCCATAACAGCTAACTATGGCTACACCTTC. This sequence encodes CASSLAITANYGYTF.